The following is a T cell receptor beta chain sequence with its context. The antigen it binds to is not known. Per-nucleotide qualities are absent, and no much larger clonotype sits a single base away. The sample originates from a study of cytomegalovirus exposure and HLA in healthy donors (dated by TCRdb to the late 2010s). For context, the study as a whole: According to an earlier analysis of 587 of the donors, about 179 million T cells yielded roughly 110 million unique TCR beta sequences and about 300 Gb of sequence data. Using immunosequencing, the study profiled T cell repertoires from about 650 subjects and related those repertoires to cytomegalovirus serostatus. The genetic ancestry cluster associated with self-reported Caucasian donors included around four fifths of the roughly 410 genotyped donors. Typing coverage varied by locus: roughly 620-640 donors for A, B, C, DRB1 and DQB1; approximately 560 for DQA1; over 600 for DPA1; about 450 for DPB1. In addition to the first cohort of roughly 670 subjects, a separate validation cohort of some 120 different subjects was used. All discovery cohort repertoires had been generated on a single sequencing platform. To study patterns of TCR occurrence, a later analysis re-analyzed previously published TCR beta repertoires from several hundred donors and added high-resolution HLA genotyping. In a later genetic analysis, genome-wide SNP genotypes for about three fifths of the 666 donors were used, and that subset was treated as a discovery cohort. An early release covering 550 to 650 HLA-typed donors comprised about 320 gigabases of sequencing data and approximately 85 million unique TCR sequences. Roughly 5 DR-DQ haplotypes were handled as single units for association and clustering, since linkage in the cohort was strong. Class I and class II HLA loci were covered by the typing at four-digit resolution. The aim of the study was to test whether cataloging public T cell receptors could identify signatures of past pathogen exposure. In the later analysis, no new phenotypic data were used to find candidate immune exposures; instead, reliance was placed on TCR beta sequences and their occurrence across donors. Across some 400 genotyped donors of the cohort, an average of roughly 200,000 unique TCR beta nucleotide sequences per donor were sequenced, and approximately 19% of those sequences were non-productive. An earlier analysis of approximately 640 of the donors applied high-throughput TCR beta sequencing to assess whether each TCR beta V gene segment acted as functional or pseudogenic. Donor age, sex, ethnicity and CMV serostatus were compiled together with the repertoire data. High-throughput TCR immunosequencing, statistical association of individual TCRs with disease status, and machine learning were combined to predict cytomegalovirus infection status. What the research found in general, with its limitations: A later analysis found that most CMV-associated TCR beta chains appeared HLA-restricted, with HLA associations seemingly driven largely by CMV exposure. A further reported finding was that TCR beta sequences accurately predicted the HLA-A and HLA-B alleles for most subjects in the first cohort. Because the 87-base-pair reads could not distinguish some IMGT-functional V segments, including TRBV6-2 and TRBV6-3, those segments were excluded. Because HLA typing was missing for some donors at each locus, association tests included only the typed subset. A later genetic analysis associated a missense DCLRE1C variant with V-gene and J-gene trimming of TCR beta chains, and an independent cohort replicated the association. An earlier analysis of several hundred of the donors showed that most TCR beta V segments appeared in productive rearrangements either about 90% or about 30% of the time, which broadly matched IMGT annotations. Immune exposure information for the cohort was limited to CMV serostatus. In the study, around 160 TCR beta chains were listed as associated with cytomegalovirus. The presence/absence analyses assumed that sequencing depth was roughly uniform across donors, and that assumption may not be true. The classifier was reported to diagnose cytomegalovirus status with high specificity and sensitivity in both the original and validation cohorts. In a later analysis, HLA-associated TCR beta chains were found to be more clonally expanded and to have lower generation probabilities than equally common non-associated chains. Roughly 17 rarely observed V segments, including chromosome 9 orphons, were excluded from the earlier analysis of a few hundred of the donors because counts were too low. When HLA alleles, especially DR and DQ, strongly co-occurred, TCR associations were difficult to assign to individual alleles. A few of the identified cytomegalovirus-associated TCR beta chains were confirmed in vitro to be specific for cytomegalovirus antigens. Linkage disequilibrium might explain the correlated functional status among segregating V segments, but an unknown experimental factor could not be excluded. This cohort had only TCR beta chains sequenced, and the lack of alpha or paired-chain data limited which features could be detected. Most TCR sequences were seen in very few donors, while some public TCRs were found in many individuals. At a false discovery rate of 0.05, a later analysis linked under 20,000 TCR beta sequences to specific HLA alleles. Several of the top co-occurrence clusters appeared to be linked to parvovirus B19, influenza, CMV and Epstein-Barr virus, according to a later analysis. In a later analysis, TCR association rates were found to vary across HLA loci, with the most associated TCRs seen for DRB1 alleles and the fewest for HLA-C alleles. In a later genetic analysis, fewer N-insertions in productive TCRs were reported among donors in an Asian-associated ancestry cluster than the 666-donor mean. The authors suggested that the approach could potentially be generalized to other disease states and immunological phenotypes. A cluster of highly shared sequence variants was judged likely to represent a technical artifact of the sequencing pipeline.

The library was produced with the immunoSEQ multiplex PCR assay. The multiplex PCR relied on a mix of 60 forward primers for TCR Vbeta segments and 13 reverse primers for TCR Jbeta segments. The CDR3 region of rearranged TCR beta genes was amplified from genomic DNA with a multiplex PCR assay. On the Illumina HiSeq System, the amplified TCR beta libraries were sequenced as 87-base-pair reads. The original methods were these. A later analysis tallied 75 million to 85 million unique TCR beta chains across the 640 or so repertoires, and approximately 12 million of those chains were shared by two or more donors. A nearest-neighbor algorithm error-corrected the raw reads and collapsed the reads into unique sequences, merging closely related sequences to remove PCR and sequencing errors. To assign V, D and J gene segments, CDR3 sequences were aligned to IMGT reference sequences. For a sequence to be retained, a match of at least six nucleotides to both a V gene segment and a J gene segment was required. Rearrangements were called productive when the CDR3 lacked stop codons and stayed in frame with V and J; all others were non-productive. CDR3 was defined by IMGT convention, running from the second conserved V-encoded cysteine to the conserved J-encoded phenylalanine. The earlier analysis of 500 to 750 of the donors excluded any sequence lacking an unambiguous match to a single V gene segment. An earlier analysis of 587 of the donors called V segments functional above 56.7% productive rearrangements and segregating when the between-donor standard deviation exceeded 5%. A statistical classification framework was built for diagnosing cytomegalovirus status from the catalog of TCR beta chain sequences. A later analysis assigned V and J genes by comparing TCR nucleotide sequences with IMGT/GENE-DB human TR gene sequences. A later analysis assigned CDR3 sequences and most-parsimonious VDJ recombination scenarios with the TCRdist pipeline. In a later analysis, each TCR beta chain was defined by its CDR3 amino acid sequence together with its V-gene family, and reads without a unique V-gene family were excluded. As a way to deal with suspected cross-contamination and a sequencing artifact, a later analysis dropped hundreds of nucleotide sequences that were highly shared and had low generation probability. A later analysis calculated a clonal expansion index for each public chain from normalized within-repertoire ranks of inferred template counts. Generation probabilities in a later analysis came from a VDJ recombination model fitted to out-of-frame rearrangements, and those results were checked against IGoR. Hypergeometric tests were used in a later analysis to score TCR-TCR, TCR-HLA and TCR-CMV co-occurrence, with a repertoire-size bias correction applied to the TCR pairs. False discovery rates were estimated in a later analysis by permuting HLA or CMV assignments 20 times. In a later analysis, co-occurring TCRs were grouped with DBSCAN, and TCRdist sequence similarity was added when clustering was performed within HLA-allele-positive subsets. For co-occurrence clustering, repertoires with fewer than 30,000 or more than 120,000 public chains were excluded, along with roughly 5 repertoires with anomalous nucleotide sharing. TCRdb carries this immuneACCESS record with in-frame sequences only. Its versions omit some clonotypes, under half of them owing to an unresolved V gene in the studies checked, with the rest unexplained. V, J and clone size reflect that table, while D and trimming were determined from the DNA. The sample data list some 130,000 clones, and roughly 79% of these were observed just once. The top ten clones comprise around 1.3% of the sample.

The germline V gene provides CDR1 SGHRS and CDR2 YFSETQ. V is shortened by 3 bases, J by 7 bases, and the region joining them spans 17 bases. The CDR3 spans 15 residues, from the cysteine through the phenylalanine. The only DNA kept is the CDR3, 45 bases in frame from the first base. In total, 630 or so healthy bone marrow donors made up the cohort. Cohort members were all nominally healthy when sampled, although unrecorded immune exposures were likely present. The donor tested CMV seronegative, placing the donor among the approximately 400 seronegative members of the cohort. A peripheral blood sample was provided by each donor, and peripheral blood mononuclear cells were used for TCR beta sequencing. Genomic DNA extraction from the blood cell samples was performed with the Qiagen DNeasy Blood Extraction Kit.

Sequenced: PBMCs. This receptor was obtained from a woman aged 40-49 years in good health and CMV-seronegative. Recombination joined TRBV5-1 with TRBJ1-5; a tentative D match to TRBD1 spans 6 bases. The bases read TGCGCCAGCAGCTGGGAGGGGGGATACGGACAGCCCCAGCATTTT. It translates as CASSWEGGYGQPQHF.